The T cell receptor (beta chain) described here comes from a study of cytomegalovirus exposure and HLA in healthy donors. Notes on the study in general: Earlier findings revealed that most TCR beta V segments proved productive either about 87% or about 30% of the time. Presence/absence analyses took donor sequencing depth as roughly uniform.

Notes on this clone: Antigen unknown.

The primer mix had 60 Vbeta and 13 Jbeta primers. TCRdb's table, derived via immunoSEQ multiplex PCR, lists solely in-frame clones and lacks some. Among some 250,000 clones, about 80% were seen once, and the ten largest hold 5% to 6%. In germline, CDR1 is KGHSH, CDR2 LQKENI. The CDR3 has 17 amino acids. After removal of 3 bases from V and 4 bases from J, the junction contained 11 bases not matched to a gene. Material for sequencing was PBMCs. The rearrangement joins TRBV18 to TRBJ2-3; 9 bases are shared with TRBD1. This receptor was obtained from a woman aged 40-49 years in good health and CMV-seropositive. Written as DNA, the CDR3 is TGTGCCAGCTCACCCCCCCGGGGACAGGGTTTTGCAGATACGCAGTATTTT. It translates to CASSPPRGQGFADTQYF.